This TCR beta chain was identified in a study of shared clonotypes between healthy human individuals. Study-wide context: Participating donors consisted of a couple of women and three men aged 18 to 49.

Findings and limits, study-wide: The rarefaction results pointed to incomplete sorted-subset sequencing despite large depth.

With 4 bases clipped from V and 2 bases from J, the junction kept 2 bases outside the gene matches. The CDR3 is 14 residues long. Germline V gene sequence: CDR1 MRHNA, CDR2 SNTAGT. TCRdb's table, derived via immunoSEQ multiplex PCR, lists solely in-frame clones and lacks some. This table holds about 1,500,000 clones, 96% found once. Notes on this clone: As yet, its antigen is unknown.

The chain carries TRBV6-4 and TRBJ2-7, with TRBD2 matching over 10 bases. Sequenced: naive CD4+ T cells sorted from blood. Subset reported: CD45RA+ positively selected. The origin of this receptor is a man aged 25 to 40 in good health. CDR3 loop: CASSVAGGTYEQYF. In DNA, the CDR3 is TGTGCCAGCAGTGTAGCGGGAGGAACCTACGAGCAGTACTTC.